A selection of T cell receptor beta chains follows, all from one sample in a study of blood T cell repertoires in COVID-19. Using immunoSEQ multiplex PCR, the repertoire was profiled, and TCRdb retains in-frame clones only, with some absent. The data show about 260,000 clones, 85% to 90% seen once. Sequenced sample: peripheral blood. The receptors derive from a middle-aged woman with acute or convalescent COVID-19. The CDR3 runs from the conserved cysteine through the conserved F or W. A D gene is named only where the DNA matches it firmly. Not all rows give a size; the values are once, few, many and, for expanded clones, a class.

v_call,clone_size,d_call,j_call,cdr3_nt,cdr3_aa
TRBV18,.,TRBD1,TRBJ1-5,TGTGCCAGCTCACTCCTAGAGAGGGGGCGAAATCAGCCCCAGCATTTT,CASSLLERGRNQPQHF
TRBV5-1,.,.,TRBJ1-2,TGCGCCAGCAGCTCGGTCGGACGACAGGCTTTCTATGGCTACACCTTC,CASSSVGRQAFYGYTF
TRBV24-1,.,.,TRBJ1-5,TGTGCCACCAGTCCCCGGGACTCCGGGCAGCCCCAGCATTTT,CATSPRDSGQPQHF
TRBV6-6,.,.,TRBJ1-5,TGTGCCAGCATGAGGGAGGTTAGCAATCAGCCCCAGCATTTT,CASMREVSNQPQHF
TRBV6-5,.,TRBD1,TRBJ1-3,TGTGCCAGCAGTCGGCCGGGACAGGGAAACACCATATATTTT,CASSRPGQGNTIYF
TRBV29-1,.,.,TRBJ2-1,TGCAGCGCCGCGAAAGACTACAATGAGCAGTTCTTC,CSAAKDYNEQFF
TRBV6-5,.,TRBD1,TRBJ1-1,TGTGCCAGCAGGGACAGGGGGTTGAACACTGAAGCTTTCTTT,CASRDRGLNTEAFF
TRBV11-2,.,TRBD2,TRBJ2-3,TGTGCCAGCAGCCCCTCCCTAGCGGCCACAGATACGCAGTATTTT,CASSPSLAATDTQYF
TRBV5-1,.,.,TRBJ1-2,TGCGCCAGCAGCTTTGACAACAACTATGGCTACACCTTC,CASSFDNNYGYTF
TRBV27,.,.,TRBJ1-1,TGTGCCAGCAGTTTAGGGAGGGGGGGAAGCACTGAAGCTTTCTTT,CASSLGRGGSTEAFF
TRBV9,.,TRBD1,TRBJ1-1,TGTGCCAGCAGCGTGGGGACAGGGAGAGACACTGAAGCTTTCTTT,CASSVGTGRDTEAFF
TRBV10-3,.,.,TRBJ1-3,TGTGCCATCAGTGTTAGGGGGTCTGGAAACACCATATATTTT,CAISVRGSGNTIYF
TRBV19,.,.,TRBJ1-2,TGTGCCAGTAGTATCGAGCGCGGGGACTATGGCTACACCTTC,CASSIERGDYGYTF
TRBV6-5,.,.,TRBJ1-1,TGTGCCAGCAGCCAGGACAGCCTCACTGAAGCTTTCTTT,CASSQDSLTEAFF
TRBV11-2,.,.,TRBJ1-2,TGTGCCAGCAGCTCTCTCTTAACATATGGCTACACCTTC,CASSSLLTYGYTF
TRBV6-5,few,TRBD1,TRBJ1-2,TGTGCCAGCAGTTACGGGACAGGGCTTGGCTACACCTTC,CASSYGTGLGYTF
TRBV2,.,.,TRBJ1-5,TGTGCCAGCAGTGATAGGCGGATCCATCAGCCCCAGCATTTT,CASSDRRIHQPQHF
TRBV7-9,.,.,TRBJ1-1,TGTGCCAGCAGCTTAGAAGGGGCGGCTGAAGCTTTCTTT,CASSLEGAAEAFF
TRBV5-1,.,.,TRBJ1-2,TGCGCCAGCAGCTTGGGTGCGGGAGGCTACACCTTC,CASSLGAGGYTF
TRBV6-5,.,.,TRBJ1-1,TGTGCCAGCACAGCCCTCGGGGGGAACACTGAAGCTTTCTTT,CASTALGGNTEAFF
TRBV2,.,.,TRBJ2-4,TGTGCCAGCAGTGTAGACAAAAACATTCAGTACTTC,CASSVDKNIQYF
TRBV19,.,.,TRBJ1-2,TGTGCCAGTAGTATCGGGGTAACCTATGGCTACACCTTC,CASSIGVTYGYTF
TRBV18,.,TRBD1,TRBJ2-1,TGTGCCAGCTCATCGGGACAGGGCCTTTTGAATGAGCAGTTCTTC,CASSSGQGLLNEQFF
TRBV28,.,TRBD1,TRBJ2-3,TGTGCCAGCAGCCAATACAGGGGGCCTGAAGATACGCAGTATTTT,CASSQYRGPEDTQYF
TRBV4-1,once,.,TRBJ1-4,TGCGCCAGCAGCCAGGCCCCGACAGCAACTAATGAAAAACTGTTTTTT,CASSQAPTATNEKLFF
TRBV12-5,.,.,TRBJ2-2,TGTGCTAGTGCTCAGGGTTTGTCTGACACCGGGGAGCTGTTTTTT,CASAQGLSDTGELFF
TRBV18,.,TRBD1,TRBJ2-2,TGTGCCAGCTCACCCGGCGGGACAGGGTACACCGGGGAGCTGTTTTTT,CASSPGGTGYTGELFF
TRBV4-2,once,TRBD1,TRBJ1-5,TGTGCCAGCAGCCAAGATGTGACAGGGGTCAATCAGCCCCAGCATTTT,CASSQDVTGVNQPQHF
TRBV7-2,.,.,TRBJ1-5,TGTGCCAGCAGCAGAGACAAGTACAATCAGCCCCAGCATTTT,CASSRDKYNQPQHF
TRBV7-9,.,.,TRBJ1-1,TGTGCCAGCAGCTCCGGTCGGGGGGGTTCAATGAACACTGAAGCTTTCTTT,CASSSGRGGSMNTEAFF
TRBV11-2,.,.,TRBJ1-3,TGTGCCAGCAGCCCCCCGGCCGGGGGCTCTGGAAACACCATATATTTT,CASSPPAGGSGNTIYF
TRBV10-3,.,TRBD1,TRBJ1-2,TGTGCCATCAGTGAGTCGATGGGACAGGGGAGGGGCTACACCTTC,CAISESMGQGRGYTF
TRBV4-1,.,TRBD2,TRBJ2-5,TGCGCCAGCAGCAAGGGACCGACTAGCGGACAAGAGACCCAGTACTTC,CASSKGPTSGQETQYF
TRBV13,.,.,TRBJ1-1,TGTGCCAGCAGCTTAGAACAGGGAGGGTTTGGCGCTTTCTTT,CASSLEQGGFGAFF
TRBV5-1,.,TRBD1,TRBJ1-1,TGCGCCAGCAGCTTGAAGTCGCGCGGGGGACAGGGATTGAACACTGAAGCTTTCTTT,CASSLKSRGGQGLNTEAFF
TRBV5-5,once,.,TRBJ1-2,TGTGCCAGCAGCTTGGAGGTTGGGAGCTATGGCTACACCTTC,CASSLEVGSYGYTF
TRBV14,.,TRBD1,TRBJ1-1,TGTGCCAGCAGCCAGACCCGACAGGGTTATGAAGCTTTCTTT,CASSQTRQGYEAFF
TRBV5-1,.,.,TRBJ2-2,TGCGCCAGCAGCCCCACGAGCCGCGTCCACACCGGGGAGCTGTTTTTT,CASSPTSRVHTGELFF
TRBV4-1,.,TRBD1,TRBJ1-5,TGCGCCAGCAGCCAAGACGGGACAGGGAGAACTCAGCCCCAGCATTTT,CASSQDGTGRTQPQHF
TRBV7-8,.,.,TRBJ1-6,TGTGCCAGCAGCTTAGCCCCAGTACACTATAATTCACCCCTCCACTTT,CASSLAPVHYNSPLHF
TRBV5-1,.,TRBD1,TRBJ1-4,TGCGCCAGCAGCTTGGGACAGGGGAGCGAAAAACTGTTTTTT,CASSLGQGSEKLFF
TRBV6-2/TRBV6-3,once,.,TRBJ1-5,TGTGCCAGCAGTTACTCGATTGGCAGAGGAAGCAATCAGCCCCAGCATTTT,CASSYSIGRGSNQPQHF
TRBV7-2,.,TRBD1,TRBJ1-2,TGTGCCAGCAGCTTGACCCGGGACAGGGGAGTAATGGCTGGCTACACCTTC,CASSLTRDRGVMAGYTF
TRBV7-3,.,.,TRBJ1-3,TGTGCCAGCAGCTCTCAGGGCTTGAACACCATATATTTT,CASSSQGLNTIYF
TRBV6-6,.,.,TRBJ1-1,TGTGCCAGCAGTTACCGCGAAGCCGGTCCTAACACTGAAGCTTTCTTT,CASSYREAGPNTEAFF